What follows are 23 T cell receptor beta chains derived from one specimen sequenced in a study of T cell responses to AZD1222 COVID-19 vaccine. Clones were read by immunoSEQ multiplex PCR, and TCRdb kept only the in-frame ones, dropping some. Of 140,000 to 150,000 clones in the sample, approximately 94% were seen once. The sample in question was peripheral blood, obtained on day 0 of AZD1222 vaccination. The receptors derive from an adult in good health.

The chain carries TRBV6-5 and TRBJ1-2, with D uncertain. Trimming cost V 8 bases and J 3 bases, with 13 bases left between them. The CDR3 covers 13 residues. CDR1 and CDR2 (germline): MNHEY, SVGAGI. In nucleotides, the CDR3 is TGTGCCAGCCCCGAGGGCATTCACTATGGCTACACCTTC. Its protein product is CASPEGIHYGYTF.

V gene TRBV3-1 (or the pseudogene TRBV3-2) combines with J gene TRBJ2-7; D remains ambiguous. The germline V gene encodes CDR1 LGHDT and CDR2 YNNKEL (reference sequence). With 4 bases removed from V and 4 bases from J, the gap between germline ends came to 20 bases. The CDR3 is made up of 16 amino acids. CDR3 in amino acids: CASSPSFFLDQYEQYF. The DNA for the CDR3 is TGTGCCAGCAGCCCCAGCTTTTTCCTGGACCAATACGAGCAGTACTTC.

This chain joins TRBV7-8 and TRBJ2-7, with TRBD2 matching over 8 bases. In germline, CDR1 is SGHVS, CDR2 FQNEAQ. Trimming removed 3 bases from V and 5 bases from J; junction bases left unmatched: 9. This CDR3 contains 15 residues. The CDR3 bases are TGTGCCAGCAGCTTCGAAAGCGGGAGTATGAACGAGCAGTACTTC. Its protein product is CASSFESGSMNEQYF. The full variable domain, its missing parts supplied by reference TRBV7-8 and TRBJ2-7, is GAGVSQSPRYKVAKRGQDVALRCDPISGHVSLFWYQQALGQGPEFLTYFQNEAQLDKSGLPSDRFFAERPEGSVSTLKIQRTQQEDSAVYLCASSFESGSMNEQYFGPGTRLTVT.

CDR3 region: CASRRGANTGELFF. DNA of the CDR3: TGTGCCAGCAGACGGGGTGCGAACACCGGGGAGCTGTTTTTT. The rearrangement uses TRBV25-1 and TRBJ2-2; possibly TRBD2 for D (5 bases). Germline V CDR1 and CDR2: MGHDK, SYGVNS. Trimming left V 6 bases short and J 0 bases short, with 8 bases between. The CDR3 extends over 14 amino acids. The full variable domain, its missing parts supplied by reference TRBV25-1 and TRBJ2-2, is EADIYQTPRYLVIGTGKKITLECSQTMGHDKMYWYQQDPGMELHLIHYSYGVNSTEKGDLSSESTVSRIRTEHFPLTLESARPSHTSQYLCASRRGANTGELFFGEGSRLTVL.

The V call is TRBV18, the J call TRBJ1-6; tentative D call: TRBD1 (6 bases). Deletions cut 4 bases from V and 6 bases from J, with 10 bases between. The CDR3 has 14 amino acids. Per the germline V gene, CDR1 is KGHSH and CDR2 is LQKENI. CDR3: CASSQDRSNSPLHF. The DNA for the CDR3 is TGTGCCAGCTCACAAGACAGGTCTAATTCACCCCTCCACTTT.

The chain joins TRBV5-1 to TRBJ1-2; 7 bases fit TRBD1. V gave up 9 bases and J gave up 4 bases; unmatched junction bases: 12. CDR3 length: 14 residues. Germline CDR1 SGHRS, CDR2 YFSETQ. CDR3 loop: CATGEQGGSYGYTF. DNA of the CDR3: TGCGCCACCGGAGAGCAGGGGGGATCCTATGGCTACACCTTC.

The V and J genes are TRBV5-6 and TRBJ1-1; 8 nucleotides agree with TRBD1. This CDR3 is built from 13 residues. Germline assignment: CDR1 SGHDT and CDR2 YYEEEE. V shed 4 bases, J shed 10 bases, and the junction held 9 bases outside the gene matches. CDR3 bases: TGTGCCAGCAGCCCAACCCCTGGGACAGGAGCTTTCTTT. This codes for CASSPTPGTGAFF.

This chain uses TRBV2 with TRBJ1-1, with 8 positions matching TRBD1. The trim removed 4 bases at V and 10 bases at J, leaving 11 bases unmatched. Germline assignment: CDR1 SNHLY and CDR2 FYNNEI. The CDR3 runs 14 residues. The chain's CDR3 is CASSADLGQDRAFF. The DNA of the CDR3 is TGTGCCAGCAGTGCGGACTTGGGACAGGATCGAGCTTTCTTT.

The CDR3 region has the DNA TGTGCCAGCTCACCACCGGCAGGAACCACTGAAGCTTTCTTT. Encoded protein: CASSPPAGTTEAFF. The chain carries TRBV18 and TRBJ1-1, with D unclear. Germline values: CDR1 KGHSH, CDR2 LQKENI. V was clipped by 0 bases and J by 4 bases, with 9 bases between them. The CDR3 has 14 amino acids.

This clone was counted once. Distinct nucleotide sequences in the sample also encode this CDR3. The V call is TRBV18, the J call TRBJ2-5; no clear D gene. There are 11 residues in the CDR3. Per germline, CDR1 KGHSH and CDR2 LQKENI. V was clipped by 4 bases and J by 5 bases, with 5 bases between them. CDR3 sequence reads: CASSRQETQYF. The CDR3 DNA follows: TGTGCCAGCTCACGCCAGGAGACCCAGTACTTC. The entire variable domain, with the rest obtained from reference TRBV18 and TRBJ2-5, is as follows: NAGVMQNPRHLVRRRGQEARLRCSPMKGHSHVYWYRQLPEEGLKFMVYLQKENIIDESGMPKERFSAEFPKEGPSILRIQQVVRGDSAAYFCASSRQETQYFGPGTRLLVL.

This chain links TRBV2 with TRBJ1-2; unclear D gene. The germline V and J ends were trimmed by 4 bases and 7 bases, with 13 bases remaining between them. CDR1 is SNHLY, CDR2 FYNNEI, per germline. The CDR3 loop spans 13 amino acids. The CDR3 DNA follows: TGTGCCAGCAGTGCCACCCACGGGTCTGGCTACACCTTC. Residues: CASSATHGSGYTF.

The chain links TRBV7-9 to TRBJ2-1; TRBD1 aligns across 7 bases. CDR1 SEHNR and CDR2 FQNEAQ come from the germline V gene (reference sequence). Trimming cost V 2 bases and J 7 bases; bases outside gene matches: 20. The CDR3 sequence is 19 residues long. Here the CDR3 DNA reads TGTGCCAGCAGCTTAAGTTTTGGTCAGGGGGTCCGAACATATAATGAGCAGTTCTTC. This encodes CASSLSFGQGVRTYNEQFF.

The chain is built from TRBV6-1 and TRBJ2-2, with 9 bases aligning to TRBD2. Trimming cost V 4 bases and J 6 bases; bases outside gene matches: 12. This CDR3 has 17 residues. Germline loops: CDR1 MNHNS, CDR2 SASEGT. Here the CDR3 reads CASSGLRLAGRAGELFF. For the CDR3, the DNA is TGTGCCAGCAGTGGGCTGAGGCTAGCGGGGAGAGCCGGGGAGCTGTTTTTT.

This chain uses TRBV19 with TRBJ1-2; D ambiguous. The CDR3 runs to 13 residues. The germline gives CDR1 LNHDA, CDR2 SQIVND (reference sequence). V lost 5 bases, J lost 3 bases, and 10 bases lay in between. DNA for the CDR3: TGTGCCAGTAGTTACGGAACAGACTATGGCTACACCTTC. Translation: CASSYGTDYGYTF.

This sequence joins TRBV6-5 and TRBJ1-2; the match to TRBD1 covers 8 bases. V gave up 10 bases and J gave up 7 bases; unmatched junction bases: 17. The CDR3 length is 15 residues. Germline lookup yields CDR1 MNHEY and CDR2 SVGAGI. This chain's CDR3 is CATSSRRDRFVGYTF. The CDR3 DNA is TGTGCCACCAGCTCACGTAGGGACAGGTTCGTTGGCTACACCTTC.

Concerning this clone: A junction boundary mismatches the germline segment, possibly from a read error. The rearrangement uses TRBV7-7 and TRBJ1-6, with 7 positions matching TRBD1. Germline V gene sequence: CDR1 SSHAT, CDR2 FNYEAQ (reference sequence). This CDR3 comprises 16 residues. In nucleotides, the CDR3 is TGTGCTAGCAGCCCTCGAGGGGGCAGGGTAAGATCACCCCTCCACTTT. Translated, it gives CASSPRGGRVRSPLHF.

The chain carries TRBV9 and TRBJ2-7; the match to TRBD2 covers 7 bases. With 4 bases clipped from V and 3 bases from J, the junction kept 13 bases outside the gene matches. Germline-derived CDR1 and CDR2 are SGDLS and YYNGEE. CDR3 length: 16 residues. The CDR3: CASSPTSGPGGYEQYF. The CDR3 DNA sequence: TGTGCCAGCAGCCCAACCTCCGGGCCGGGGGGCTACGAGCAGTACTTC.

CDR3: CASSTGQTYNSPLHF. The CDR3 DNA reads TGTGCCAGCAGTACGGGACAGACGTATAATTCACCCCTCCACTTT. The chain employs TRBV6-6 and TRBJ1-6, with 7 bases matching TRBD1. The CDR3 contains 15 residues. Germline V gene data show CDR1 as MNHNY and CDR2 as SVGAGI (reference sequence). V dropped 5 bases and J dropped 4; count of bases not matched to a gene: 5.

This chain links TRBV29-1 with TRBJ1-4; D is possibly TRBD1 (6 bases). The germline V gene has CDR1 SQVTM and CDR2 ANQGSEA. There are 13 residues in the CDR3. The V end lost 5 bases, the J end lost 8 bases, and 15 bases lay between the germline ends. This CDR3 is CSVRRGAGEKLFF. The CDR3 DNA reads TGCAGCGTTCGCAGGGGAGCCGGCGAAAAACTGTTTTTT. Full variable domain (missing parts from reference TRBV29-1 and TRBJ1-4): SAVISQKPSRDICQRGTSLTIQCQVDSQVTMMFWYRQQPGQSLTLIATANQGSEATYESGFVIDKFPISRPNLTFSTLTVSNMSPEDSSIYLCSVRRGAGEKLFFGSGTQLSVL.

The rearrangement joins TRBV7-9 to TRBJ1-3; D remains unclear. Germline values: CDR1 SEHNR, CDR2 FQNEAQ (reference sequence). The V end lost 5 bases, the J end lost 0 bases, and 11 bases lay between the germline ends. The CDR3 runs to 15 residues. CDR3 coding DNA: TGTGCCAGCAGCCCGACCATGGTCTCTGGAAACACCATATATTTT. It codes for CASSPTMVSGNTIYF.

The chain combines TRBV7-2 with TRBJ1-5, with D hard to call. The V gene's germline CDR1 is SGHTA and CDR2 FQGNSA. The CDR3 length is 16 residues. Trimming removed 3 bases at V and 2 bases at J, with 14 bases between. The CDR3 reads CASSFSPGDGNQPQHF. The CDR3 nucleotides are TGTGCCAGCAGCTTCAGTCCAGGCGATGGCAATCAGCCCCAGCATTTT.

The chain links TRBV7-9 to TRBJ2-7, with 9 nucleotides matching TRBD2. This CDR3 has 16 residues. Germline assignment: CDR1 SEHNR and CDR2 FQNEAQ (reference sequence). Trimming took 0 bases from V and 0 from J; bases not matched to a gene: 3. The CDR3 bases are TGTGCCAGCAGCTTAGCTCTAGCGGGGACCTCCTACGAGCAGTACTTC. This codes for CASSLALAGTSYEQYF.

This sequence joins TRBV7-9 and TRBJ1-2, with D uncertain. The CDR3 consists of 12 residues. Germline V gene sequence: CDR1 SEHNR, CDR2 FQNEAQ (reference sequence). Trimming took off 1 base at V and 8 bases at J, with 8 bases between the two ends. Here the CDR3 DNA reads TGTGCCAGCAGCTTAGAAATTGTCGGCTACACCTTC. Amino acids: CASSLEIVGYTF.